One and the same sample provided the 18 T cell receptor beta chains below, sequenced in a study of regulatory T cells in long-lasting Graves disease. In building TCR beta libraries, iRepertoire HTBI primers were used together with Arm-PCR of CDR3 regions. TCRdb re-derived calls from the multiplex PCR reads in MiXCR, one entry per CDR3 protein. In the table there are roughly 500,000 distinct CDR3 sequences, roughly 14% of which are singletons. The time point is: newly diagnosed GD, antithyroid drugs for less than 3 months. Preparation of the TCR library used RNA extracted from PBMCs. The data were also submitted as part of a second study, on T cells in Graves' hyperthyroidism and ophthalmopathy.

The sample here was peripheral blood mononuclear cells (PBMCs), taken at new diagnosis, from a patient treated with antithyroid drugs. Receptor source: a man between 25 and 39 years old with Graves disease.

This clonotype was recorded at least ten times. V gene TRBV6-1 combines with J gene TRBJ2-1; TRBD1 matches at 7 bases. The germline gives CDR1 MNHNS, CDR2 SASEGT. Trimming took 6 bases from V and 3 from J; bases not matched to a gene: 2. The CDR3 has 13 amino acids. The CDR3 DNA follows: TGTGCCAGCAGGGGGGACAGCTACAATGAGCAGTTCTTC. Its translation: CASRGDSYNEQFF.

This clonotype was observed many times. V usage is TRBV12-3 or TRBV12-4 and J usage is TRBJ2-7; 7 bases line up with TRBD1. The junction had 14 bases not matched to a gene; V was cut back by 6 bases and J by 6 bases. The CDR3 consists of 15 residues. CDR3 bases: TGTGCCAGCAGCGTGAGCAGGGGGAATTCGGGCGAGCAGTACTTC. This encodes CASSVSRGNSGEQYF.

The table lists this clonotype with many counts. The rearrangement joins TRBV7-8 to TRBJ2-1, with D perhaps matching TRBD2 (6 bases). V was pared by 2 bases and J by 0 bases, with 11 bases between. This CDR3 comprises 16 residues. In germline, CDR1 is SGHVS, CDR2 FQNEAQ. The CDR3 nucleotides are TGTGCCAGCAGCTTAAGGCTAGCGCGCTCCTACAATGAGCAGTTCTTC. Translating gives CASSLRLARSYNEQFF.

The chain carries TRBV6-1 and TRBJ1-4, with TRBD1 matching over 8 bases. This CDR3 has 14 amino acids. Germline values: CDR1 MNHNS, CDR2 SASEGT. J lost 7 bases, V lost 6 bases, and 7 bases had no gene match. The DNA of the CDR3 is TGTGCCAGCAGGGACAGGGAAAAGGGTGAAAAACTGTTTTTT. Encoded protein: CASRDREKGEKLFF.

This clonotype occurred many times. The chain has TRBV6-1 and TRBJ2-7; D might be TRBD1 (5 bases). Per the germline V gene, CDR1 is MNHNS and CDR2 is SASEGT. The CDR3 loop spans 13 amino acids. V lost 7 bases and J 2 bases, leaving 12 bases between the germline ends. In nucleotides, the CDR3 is TGTGCCAGCAAAAGGGGCCGCGCCTACGAGCAGTACTTC. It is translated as CASKRGRAYEQYF.

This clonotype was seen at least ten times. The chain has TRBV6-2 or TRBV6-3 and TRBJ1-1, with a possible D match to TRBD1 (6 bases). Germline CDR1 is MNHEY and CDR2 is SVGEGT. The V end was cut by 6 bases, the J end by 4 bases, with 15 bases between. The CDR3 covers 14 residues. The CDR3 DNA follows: TGTGCCAGCAGGGACGGACAGAGGAGCACTGAAGCTTTCTTT. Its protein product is CASRDGQRSTEAFF.

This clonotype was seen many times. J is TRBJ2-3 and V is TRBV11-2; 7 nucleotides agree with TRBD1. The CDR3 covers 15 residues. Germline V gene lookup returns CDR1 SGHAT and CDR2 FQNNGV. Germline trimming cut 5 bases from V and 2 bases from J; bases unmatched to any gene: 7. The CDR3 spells CASSRGQELTDTQYF. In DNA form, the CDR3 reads TGTGCCAGCAGCCGAGGACAGGAGCTCACAGATACGCAGTATTTT.

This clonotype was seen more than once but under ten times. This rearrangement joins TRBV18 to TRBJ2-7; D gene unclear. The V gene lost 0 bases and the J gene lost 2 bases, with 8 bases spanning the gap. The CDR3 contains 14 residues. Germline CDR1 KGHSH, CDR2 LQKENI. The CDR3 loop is CASSPPNGPYEQYF. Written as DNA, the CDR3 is TGTGCCAGCTCACCACCAAACGGGCCCTACGAGCAGTACTTC. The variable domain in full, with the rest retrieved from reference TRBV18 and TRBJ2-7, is NAGVMQNPRHLVRRRGQEARLRCSPMKGHSHVYWYRQLPEEGLKFMVYLQKENIIDESGMPKERFSAEFPKEGPSILRIQQVVRGDSAAYFCASSPPNGPYEQYFGPGTRLTVT.

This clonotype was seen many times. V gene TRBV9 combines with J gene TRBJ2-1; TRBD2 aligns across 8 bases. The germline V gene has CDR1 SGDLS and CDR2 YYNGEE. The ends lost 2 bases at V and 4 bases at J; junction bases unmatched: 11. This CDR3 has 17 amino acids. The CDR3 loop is CASSVYNLAGPYNEQFF. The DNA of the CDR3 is TGTGCCAGCAGCGTGTACAACTTAGCGGGACCTTACAATGAGCAGTTCTTC. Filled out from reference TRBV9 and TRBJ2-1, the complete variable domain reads DSGVTQTPKHLITATGQRVTLRCSPRSGDLSVYWYQQSLDQGLQFLIQYYNGEERAKGNILERFSAQQFPDLHSELNLSSLELGDSALYFCASSVYNLAGPYNEQFFGPGTRLTVL.

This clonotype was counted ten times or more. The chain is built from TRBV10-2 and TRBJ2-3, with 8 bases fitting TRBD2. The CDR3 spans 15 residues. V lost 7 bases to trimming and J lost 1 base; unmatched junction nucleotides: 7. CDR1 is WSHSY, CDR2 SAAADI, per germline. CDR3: CASTTGGAGTDTQYF. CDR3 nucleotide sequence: TGCGCCAGCACTACGGGAGGGGCTGGCACAGATACGCAGTATTTT.

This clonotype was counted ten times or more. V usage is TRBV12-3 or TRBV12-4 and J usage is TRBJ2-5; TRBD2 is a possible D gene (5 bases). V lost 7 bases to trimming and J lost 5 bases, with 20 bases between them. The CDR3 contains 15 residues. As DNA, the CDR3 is TGTGCCAGCACCGCTTTGGAGGCGGGTAGGGAGACCCAGTACTTC. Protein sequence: CASTALEAGRETQYF.

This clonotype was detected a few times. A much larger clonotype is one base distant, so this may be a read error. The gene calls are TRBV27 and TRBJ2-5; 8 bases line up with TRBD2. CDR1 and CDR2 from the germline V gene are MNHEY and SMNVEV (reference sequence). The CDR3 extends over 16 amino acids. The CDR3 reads CASSLYPSGRQETKYF. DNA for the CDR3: TGTGCCAGCAGTTTATATCCTAGCGGGCGCCAAGAGACCAAGTACTTC.

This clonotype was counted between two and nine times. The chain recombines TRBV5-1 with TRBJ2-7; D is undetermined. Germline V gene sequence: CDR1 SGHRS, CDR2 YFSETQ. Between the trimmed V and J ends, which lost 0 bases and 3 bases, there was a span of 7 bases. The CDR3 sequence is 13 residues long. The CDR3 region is CASSLASLYEQYF. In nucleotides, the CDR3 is TGCGCCAGCAGCTTGGCCAGTCTCTACGAGCAGTACTTC.

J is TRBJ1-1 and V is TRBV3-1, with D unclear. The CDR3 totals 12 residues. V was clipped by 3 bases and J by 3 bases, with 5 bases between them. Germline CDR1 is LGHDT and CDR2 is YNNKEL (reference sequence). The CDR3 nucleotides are TGTGCCAGCAGCCAGAGTCACACTGAAGCTTTCTTT. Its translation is CASSQSHTEAFF.

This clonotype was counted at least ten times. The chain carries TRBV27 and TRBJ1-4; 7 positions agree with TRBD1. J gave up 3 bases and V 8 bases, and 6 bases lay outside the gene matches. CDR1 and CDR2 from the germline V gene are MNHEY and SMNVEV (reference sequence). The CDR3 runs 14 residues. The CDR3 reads CASARGSANEKLFF. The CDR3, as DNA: TGTGCCAGCGCCAGGGGGTCGGCTAATGAAAAACTGTTTTTT.

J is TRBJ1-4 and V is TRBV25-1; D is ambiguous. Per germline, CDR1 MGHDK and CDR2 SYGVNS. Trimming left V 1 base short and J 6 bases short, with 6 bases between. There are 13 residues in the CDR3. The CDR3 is CASSEWVDEKLFF. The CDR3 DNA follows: TGTGCCAGCAGTGAATGGGTGGATGAAAAACTGTTTTTT.

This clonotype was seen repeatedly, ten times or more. CDR3 loop: CASSPATAGSNQPQHF. The DNA of the CDR3 is TGTGCCAGCTCACCCGCTACGGCAGGGAGCAATCAGCCCCAGCATTTT. The chain uses TRBV18 and TRBJ1-5; a weak D match, TRBD1 (5 bases). The CDR3 loop spans 16 amino acids. Germline CDR1 is KGHSH and CDR2 is LQKENI. V dropped 3 bases and J dropped 1 base, with 13 bases sitting between them.

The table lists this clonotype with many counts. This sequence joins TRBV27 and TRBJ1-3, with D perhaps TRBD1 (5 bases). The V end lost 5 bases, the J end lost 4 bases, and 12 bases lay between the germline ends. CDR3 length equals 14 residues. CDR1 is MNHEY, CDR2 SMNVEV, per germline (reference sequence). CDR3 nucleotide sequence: TGTGCCAGCAGTCCGGGGCTTCTGGGAAACACCATATATTTT. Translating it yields CASSPGLLGNTIYF.